Sequencing of this TCR beta chain was carried out in a study of T cell repertoires in cytomegalovirus infection. Study-level background: In public TCR beta signatures, there were indications of both CMV infection and matching HLA type. Points from the study as a whole: Summed frequency of public TCR beta families distinguished CMV carriers with the relevant HLA. Dominating the ex vivo response were TCR beta clonotypes that were CMV-specific and HLA-C-restricted.

Concerning this clonotype itself: What it binds is not known.

Per the germline V gene, CDR1 is ENHRY and CDR2 is SYGVKD. Losses at the gene ends were 0 bases for V and 7 bases for J; bases not matched to a gene: 10. The CDR3 runs 16 residues. TCRdb processed the reads anew with MiXCR; each CDR3 protein has one entry. This table holds 200,000 or so distinct CDR3 sequences, 28% found once. This TCR derives from a human donor in good health (CMV status not recorded). Some clones in this sample may be carry-over from other donors' samples. Sequencing was performed on PBMCs. The chain joins TRBV10-3 to TRBJ1-2, with 8 bases identical to TRBD1. CDR3 residues: CAISESGGQGSIGYTF. CDR3 in DNA: TGTGCCATCAGTGAGTCGGGAGGACAGGGCTCGATTGGCTACACCTTC.